The next 22 T cell receptor beta chains were all read from a single sample in a study of T cells after yellow fever vaccination (dated by TCRdb to the late 2010s). Libraries came from 5' RACE. Instrument used: Illumina HiSeq 2500. In-frame beta chains were kept once TCRdb had trimmed the public reads at Q25 with fastp and called clones with MiXCR. All rows with the same CDR3 protein become a single entry with the most common DNA and genes. For this sample there are about 300,000 distinct CDR3 sequences; roughly 7% appear just once. In total, the top ten clones hold 15% to 20% of the sample. In the paper's terms, the treatment or condition label means: live attenuated yellow fever vaccine strain. The material was PBMCs, obtained roughly 45 days after the first yellow fever vaccination. The source is a young man who received the YFV17D yellow fever vaccine.

This clonotype has just a few counts. The V call is TRBV7-6, the J call TRBJ2-5; 10 nucleotides line up with TRBD2. Germline CDR1 and CDR2: SGHVS and FNYEAQ. CDR3 length: 16 amino acids. The ends lost 5 bases at V and 4 bases at J; junction bases unmatched: 10. The CDR3 loop reads CASSPPRSGGAETQYF. The CDR3 DNA sequence: TGTGCCAGCAGCCCACCTCGGAGCGGGGGGGCAGAGACCCAGTACTTC.

This chain joins TRBV4-1 and TRBJ2-1; the D call may be TRBD1 or TRBD2 (5 bases each). The germline V gene encodes CDR1 MGHRA and CDR2 YSYEKL. Trimming left V 0 bases short and J 10 bases short, with 16 bases between. The CDR3 spans 15 residues. The CDR3 DNA is TGCGCCAGCAGCCAAGAAGGAGGTGGGGCCGGGGAGCAGTTCTTC. This codes for CASSQEGGGAGEQFF.

Ten or more counts support this clonotype. V gene TRBV12-3 or TRBV12-4 combines with J gene TRBJ2-5; 7 bases map to TRBD2. The CDR3 has 15 amino acids. Losses at the gene ends were 7 bases for V and 5 bases for J; bases not matched to a gene: 13. The CDR3 here is CASMTGRDPRETQYF. Here the CDR3 DNA reads TGTGCCAGCATGACGGGGAGGGACCCCCGTGAGACCCAGTACTTC.

This clonotype was seen at least ten times. V is TRBV12-3 or TRBV12-4 and J is TRBJ2-3, with 9 bases fitting TRBD2. The CDR3 contains 15 residues. Germline trimming cut 3 bases from V and 4 bases from J; bases unmatched to any gene: 5. CDR3 sequence: CASSFGGGAPDTQYF. The CDR3, as DNA: TGTGCCAGCAGTTTTGGCGGGGGGGCCCCAGATACGCAGTATTTT.

This clonotype was seen more than once but under ten times. The rearrangement uses TRBV7-9 and TRBJ1-1; no clear D. Deletions cut 3 bases from V and 2 bases from J, with 13 bases between. CDR1 and CDR2 from the germline V gene are SEHNR and FQNEAQ (reference sequence). The CDR3 is made up of 15 amino acids. This chain's CDR3 is CASSFRSLGNTEAFF. Here the CDR3 DNA reads TGTGCCAGCAGCTTCAGAAGTTTGGGCAACACTGAAGCTTTCTTT.

The rearrangement links TRBV9 to TRBJ2-1, with no clear D. Trimming shortened V by 0 bases and J by 2 bases, and 18 bases separated the two germline ends. Germline assignment: CDR1 SGDLS and CDR2 YYNGEE. The CDR3 is made up of 18 amino acids. The CDR3 DNA sequence: TGTGCCAGCAGCGTAGGAGGTGGGCAGATCGTTACCTACAATGAGCAGTTCTTC. It translates to CASSVGGGQIVTYNEQFF.

A few counts support this clonotype. The chain has TRBV12-3 or TRBV12-4 and TRBJ2-3; 9 nucleotides align to TRBD1. The V segment lost 5 bases and the J segment 9 bases; nucleotides outside the gene matches: 12. The CDR3 totals 15 residues. CDR3 sequence (DNA): TGTGCCAGCAGTCCCATGACAGGGGGTGAGGAAACGCAGTATTTT. This sequence encodes CASSPMTGGEETQYF.

Only a few counts were recorded for this clonotype. The rearrangement links TRBV28 to TRBJ2-5, with 9 bases lining up with TRBD1. CDR1 MDHEN and CDR2 SYDVKM come from the germline V gene. V lost 5 bases to trimming and J lost 5 bases; unmatched junction nucleotides: 12. The CDR3 is 16 amino acids. CDR3 coding DNA: TGTGCCAGCAGTGGGGACAGGGTCGGGTCGTTGGAGACCCAGTACTTC. Translation: CASSGDRVGSLETQYF.

The chain uses TRBV7-9 and TRBJ2-2, with D possibly matching TRBD2 (6 bases). This CDR3 region has 17 residues. The germline V gene has CDR1 SEHNR and CDR2 FQNEAQ (reference sequence). V lost 5 bases and J 2 bases, leaving 18 bases between the germline ends. CDR3: CASSLGFLAKNTGELFF. CDR3 nucleotide sequence: TGTGCCAGCAGCCTAGGGTTTCTAGCGAAAAACACCGGGGAGCTGTTTTTT.

The chain has TRBV12-3 or TRBV12-4 and TRBJ1-2; D is perhaps TRBD1 (6 bases). The CDR3 contains 13 residues. Trimming cost V 6 bases and J 8 bases, with 16 bases left between them. The CDR3 loop is CASSPPQGFGYTF. The CDR3 nucleotides read TGTGCCAGCAGCCCCCCCCAGGGGTTCGGCTACACCTTC.

This rearrangement joins TRBV12-3 or TRBV12-4 to TRBJ1-2, with D possibly matching TRBD1 (5 bases). This CDR3 has 13 amino acids. Trimming shortened V by 2 bases and J by 4 bases, and 8 bases separated the two germline ends. CDR3 DNA sequence: TGTGCCAGCAGTTTAATGGGGGGCTATGGCTACACCTTC. Its protein is CASSLMGGYGYTF.

The J gene is TRBJ2-1, the V gene TRBV5-1; 7 nucleotides agree with TRBD1. With V trimmed by 0 bases and J by 3 bases, 6 bases remained unmatched. Germline CDR1 and CDR2: SGHRS and YFSETQ. The CDR3 totals 16 residues. The CDR3 protein is CASSLGWTGDYNEQFF. CDR3 in DNA: TGCGCCAGCAGCTTGGGGTGGACAGGAGACTACAATGAGCAGTTCTTC.

The V call is TRBV6-1, the J call TRBJ1-4, with 9 bases that match TRBD1. The CDR3 has 15 amino acids. CDR1 and CDR2 (germline): MNHNS, SASEGT. The junction had 6 bases not matched to a gene; V was cut back by 10 bases and J by 0 bases. CDR3 region: CATNRGLPTNEKLFF. The CDR3 region has the DNA TGTGCCACCAACAGGGGGCTGCCAACTAATGAAAAACTGTTTTTT.

This clonotype was detected a few times. The chain carries TRBV4-2 and TRBJ2-2, with D perhaps TRBD1 (6 bases). Trimming removed 0 bases at V and 1 base at J, with 12 bases between. The CDR3 is made up of 17 amino acids. The germline V gene encodes CDR1 LGHNA and CDR2 YNFKEQ. The CDR3 DNA follows: TGTGCCAGCAGCCAAGATCAGGGGACGGGGAACACCGGGGAGCTGTTTTTT. It specifies CASSQDQGTGNTGELFF.

This clonotype was seen a handful of times. In DNA, the CDR3 is TGTGCCAGCAGCTTAGGGGGGGGCATGGGGAATGGCTACACCTTC. Its protein product is CASSLGGGMGNGYTF. This chain joins TRBV11-2 and TRBJ1-2; weak D call: TRBD1 (6 bases). The CDR3 is 15 residues long. Germline CDR1 SGHAT, CDR2 FQNNGV. V lost 1 base to trimming and J lost 6 bases, with 15 bases between them. The variable domain in full, with the rest retrieved from reference TRBV11-2 and TRBJ1-2, is EAGVAQSPRYKIIEKRQSVAFWCNPISGHATLYWYQQILGQGPKLLIQFQNNGVVDDSQLPKDRFSAERLKGVDSTLKIQPAKLEDSAVYLCASSLGGGMGNGYTFGSGTRLTVV.

The J gene is TRBJ1-2, the V gene TRBV7-9; no clear D gene. Trimming cost V 1 base and J 5 bases, with 11 bases left between them. The CDR3 totals 14 residues. From germline, CDR1 is SEHNR and CDR2 FQNEAQ (reference sequence). This chain's CDR3 is CASSLVADAYGYTF. The DNA for the CDR3 is TGTGCCAGCAGCTTAGTAGCTGACGCTTATGGCTACACCTTC.

This clonotype was seen a few times. J is TRBJ2-5 and V is TRBV6-2 or TRBV6-3; TRBD1 matches 10 bases. The CDR3 is 16 amino acids. With V trimmed by 2 bases and J by 5 bases, 8 bases remained unmatched. Germline CDR1 is MNHEY and CDR2 is SVGEGT. CDR3 nucleotide sequence: TGTGCCAGCAGTTACACTCCGGGACAGGGGTTGGAGACCCAGTACTTC. Translated: CASSYTPGQGLETQYF.

This chain joins TRBV24-1 and TRBJ2-4; a weak D match, TRBD2 (6 bases). The germline V gene encodes CDR1 KGHDR and CDR2 SFDVKD. The CDR3 contains 17 residues. The V end lost 7 bases, the J end lost 0 bases, and 18 bases lay between the germline ends. DNA for the CDR3: TGTGCCACCAGCGGGAGACAGTCCTCACTAGCCAAAAACATTCAGTACTTC. Encoded protein: CATSGRQSSLAKNIQYF.

This clonotype was seen more than once but under ten times. CDR3 protein: CASSLGGGTETQYF. The CDR3 region has the DNA TGCGCCAGCAGCTTGGGTGGGGGAACGGAGACCCAGTACTTC. The chain carries TRBV5-1 and TRBJ2-5; tentatively, D is TRBD1 or TRBD2 (5 bases each). V was pared by 0 bases and J by 5 bases, with 11 bases between. The CDR3 is made up of 14 amino acids. The germline V gene has CDR1 SGHRS and CDR2 YFSETQ.

This clonotype has a handful of counts. The V gene is TRBV5-1, the J gene TRBJ1-2; the D is unclear. Germline assignment: CDR1 SGHRS and CDR2 YFSETQ. With 0 bases removed from V and 6 bases from J, the gap between germline ends came to 12 bases. This CDR3 is 14 amino acids long. CDR3: CASSLGGISDGYTF. The CDR3 DNA is TGCGCCAGCAGCTTGGGAGGTATCTCTGATGGCTACACCTTC.

This clonotype was observed a handful of times. The chain is built from TRBV5-1 and TRBJ2-3, with D tentatively TRBD2 (6 bases). Germline V gene data show CDR1 as SGHRS and CDR2 as YFSETQ. The CDR3 loop spans 15 amino acids. V was pared by 0 bases and J by 3 bases, with 11 bases between. Here the CDR3 DNA reads TGCGCCAGCAGCTTGGGGGGGGAATGGACAGATACGCAGTATTTT. It specifies CASSLGGEWTDTQYF.

Ten or more counts support this clonotype. The chain uses TRBV7-9 and TRBJ2-1; D possibly corresponds to TRBD1 (5 bases). The V gene lost 4 bases and the J gene lost 5 bases, with 21 bases spanning the gap. CDR1 and CDR2 from the germline V gene are SEHNR and FQNEAQ (reference sequence). The length of the CDR3 is 17 residues. CDR3 sequence reads: CASSSPRSRVVNNEQFF. For the CDR3, the DNA is TGTGCCAGCAGCTCCCCCCGGTCCAGGGTAGTGAACAATGAGCAGTTCTTC.